These 15 T cell receptor beta chains originate from one sample sequenced in a study of CD8 T cells in Susac syndrome. After extraction with the RNeasy kit, roughly 0.45 to 1 ug of the RNA was reverse transcribed using random hexamers. A single record per CDR3 protein comes from TCRdb applying MiXCR to the immunoSEQ multiplex PCR reads. Here the sample spans about 120,000 distinct CDR3 sequences, less than 95% being singletons. The sample was CD8+ T cells from PBMCs. All receptors derive from a human donor in good health.

J is TRBJ2-5 and V is TRBV7-9; possible D gene TRBD2, 5 bases. Trimming cost V 2 bases and J 2 bases, with 12 bases left between them. This CDR3 is built from 15 residues. Germline loops: CDR1 SEHNR, CDR2 FQNEAQ (reference sequence). CDR3: CASSLRDGRQETQYF. CDR3 in DNA: TGTGCCAGCAGCTTACGGGATGGGCGGCAAGAGACCCAGTACTTC. The variable domain in full, completed from reference TRBV7-9 and TRBJ2-5, reads DTGVSQNPRHKITKRGQNVTFRCDPISEHNRLYWYRQTLGQGPEFLTYFQNEAQLEKSRLLSDRFSAERPKGSFSTLEIQRTEQGDSAMYLCASSLRDGRQETQYFGPGTRLLVL.

The chain is built from TRBV5-1 and TRBJ1-1, with D hard to call. Germline CDR1 SGHRS, CDR2 YFSETQ. V lost 6 bases and J 3 bases, leaving 15 bases between the germline ends. The CDR3 extends over 14 amino acids. CDR3 nucleotide sequence: TGCGCCAGCACGCCCTCCACTCGGGACACTGAAGCTTTCTTT. Translated: CASTPSTRDTEAFF.

The chain has TRBV7-8 and TRBJ2-6; 10 bases are shared with TRBD1. V lost 5 bases and J lost 1; bases outside the gene matches: 8. The CDR3 is 18 amino acids. Germline CDR1 is SGHVS and CDR2 is FQNEAQ. The CDR3 nucleotides read TGTGCCAGCAGCCCGCGACAGGGGGCGCTATCTGGGGCCAACGTCCTGACTTTC. Translated, it gives CASSPRQGALSGANVLTF. The full variable domain, with the rest looked up from reference TRBV7-8 and TRBJ2-6, is GAGVSQSPRYKVAKRGQDVALRCDPISGHVSLFWYQQALGQGPEFLTYFQNEAQLDKSGLPSDRFFAERPEGSVSTLKIQRTQQEDSAVYLCASSPRQGALSGANVLTFGAGSRLTVL.

The J gene is TRBJ1-2, the V gene TRBV18; the D gene is possibly TRBD1 (5 bases). Per germline, CDR1 KGHSH and CDR2 LQKENI. The CDR3 contains 13 residues. Deletions cut 2 bases from V and 5 bases from J, with 9 bases between. In nucleotides, the CDR3 is TGTGCCAGCTCACCAGGGGCACCTTATGGCTACACCTTC. This codes for CASSPGAPYGYTF.

This rearrangement joins TRBV19 to TRBJ2-7, with no clear D. The CDR3 runs 13 residues. The ends were cut back, 2 bases at V and 5 bases at J, with 10 bases in the middle. Germline V lookup: CDR1 LNHDA, CDR2 SQIVND (reference sequence). The CDR3 DNA reads as TGTGCCAGTAGTATATCTGGGATCAACGAGCAGTACTTC. Its translation: CASSISGINEQYF.

This clonotype was seen a handful of times. V is TRBV20-1 and J is TRBJ2-7; D unclear. This CDR3 is 11 amino acids long. Germline V gives CDR1 DFQATT, CDR2 SNEGSKA (reference sequence). Trimming removed 6 bases at V and 4 bases at J, with 10 bases between. For the CDR3, the DNA is TGCAGTGCCATACAACTGTACGAGCAGTACTTC. Encoded protein: CSAIQLYEQYF.

The genes are TRBV4-3 and TRBJ1-2; D is unclear. Trimming took off 0 bases at V and 4 bases at J, with 12 bases between the two ends. This CDR3 has 15 amino acids. Germline lookup yields CDR1 LGHNA and CDR2 YSLEER. The CDR3 protein is CASSQEHNPIYGYTF. CDR3 DNA: TGCGCCAGCAGCCAAGAACACAATCCGATCTATGGCTACACCTTC.

This chain joins TRBV6-2 or TRBV6-3 and TRBJ1-2; TRBD1 aligns across 7 bases. This CDR3 contains 19 residues. Germline V gene sequence: CDR1 MNHEY, CDR2 SVGEGT. With V trimmed by 0 bases and J by 2 bases, 15 bases remained unmatched. In DNA form, the CDR3 reads TGTGCCAGCAGTTACTCGCCTTCGGCTCGACAGGGTTTAAACTATGGCTACACCTTC. Amino acids: CASSYSPSARQGLNYGYTF.

This clonotype was detected a few times. The rearrangement links TRBV29-1 to TRBJ2-7; 7 positions agree with TRBD1. Germline V gene sequence: CDR1 SQVTM, CDR2 ANQGSEA. The CDR3 has 13 amino acids. V lost 7 bases to trimming and J lost 0 bases; unmatched junction nucleotides: 6. The CDR3 protein is CSGRGHNSYEQYF. CDR3 nucleotides: TGCAGCGGAAGGGGGCACAACTCCTACGAGCAGTACTTC.

J is TRBJ2-5 and V is TRBV7-2; TRBD2 matches at 11 bases. Per the germline V gene, CDR1 is SGHTA and CDR2 is FQGNSA. The CDR3 contains 16 residues. The V gene end was trimmed by 1 base and the J gene end by 6 bases; junction bases not matched to a gene: 7. CDR3 DNA: TGTGCCAGCAGCTTAGAATTAGCGGGAGGGTTGAAGACCCAGTACTTC. Translation gives CASSLELAGGLKTQYF.

The chain couples TRBV6-1 to TRBJ1-2; no clear D gene. CDR1 and CDR2 (germline): MNHNS, SASEGT. CDR3 size: 17 residues. V lost 8 bases and J 7 bases, leaving 29 bases between the germline ends. The DNA of the CDR3 is TGTGCCAGCTCTAGACGAAAAGAAGAGACGGACCTAAGTGGCTACACCTTC. It specifies CASSRRKEETDLSGYTF.

The rearrangement joins TRBV7-2 to TRBJ2-1; tentatively, D is TRBD2 (6 bases). The CDR3 runs to 15 residues. V shed 1 base and J shed 4 bases, with 11 bases lying between them. The germline V gene has CDR1 SGHTA and CDR2 FQGNSA. The DNA for the CDR3 is TGTGCCAGCAGCTTAGTTGTCCGGGGGTACAATGAGCAGTTCTTC. Protein sequence: CASSLVVRGYNEQFF.

This chain uses TRBV3-1 with TRBJ1-2; D gene uncertain. V was pared by 1 base and J by 5 bases, with 11 bases between. CDR1 and CDR2 from the germline V gene are LGHDT and YNNKEL (reference sequence). The CDR3 is 14 amino acids. Here the CDR3 DNA reads TGTGCCAGCAGCCAAGTAGGACGGAGGTATGGCTACACCTTC. Its translation is CASSQVGRRYGYTF.

CDR3 sequence (DNA): TGTGCCAGCAGTACCCCCCGGAACACTGAAGCTTTCTTT. This codes for CASSTPRNTEAFF. V usage is TRBV6-5 and J usage is TRBJ1-1; D remains ambiguous. The CDR3 sequence is 13 residues long. Germline assignment: CDR1 MNHEY and CDR2 SVGAGI. V lost 5 bases, J lost 1 base, and 8 bases lay in between.

This clonotype was counted a single time. The V gene is TRBV6-2 or TRBV6-3, the J gene TRBJ2-1; no reliable D call. The CDR3 has 12 residues. Germline V CDR1 and CDR2: MNHEY, SVGEGT. With 0 bases removed from V and 7 bases from J, the gap between germline ends came to 4 bases. The DNA of the CDR3 is TGTGCCAGCAGTTACTCTCCTAATGAGCAGTTCTTC. Encoded protein: CASSYSPNEQFF.